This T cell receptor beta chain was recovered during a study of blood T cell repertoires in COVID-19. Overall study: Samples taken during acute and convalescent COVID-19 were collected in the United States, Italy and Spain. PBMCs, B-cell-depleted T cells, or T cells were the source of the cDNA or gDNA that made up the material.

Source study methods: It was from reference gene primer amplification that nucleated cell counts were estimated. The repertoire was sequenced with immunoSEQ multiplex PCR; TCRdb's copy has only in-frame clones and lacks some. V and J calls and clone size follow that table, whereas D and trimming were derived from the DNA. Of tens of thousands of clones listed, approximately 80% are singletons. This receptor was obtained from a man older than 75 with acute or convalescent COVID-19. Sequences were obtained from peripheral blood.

The CDR3: CASSVQGSSGNTIYF. The CDR3 DNA follows: TGTGCCAGCAGCGTACAGGGCAGCTCTGGAAACACCATATATTTT. The chain has TRBV7-9 and TRBJ1-3; D possibly corresponds to TRBD1 (6 bases). CDR3 length: 15 amino acids. Germline V gene lookup returns CDR1 SEHNR and CDR2 FQNEAQ (reference sequence). Trimming left V 5 bases short and J 0 bases short, with 11 bases between.